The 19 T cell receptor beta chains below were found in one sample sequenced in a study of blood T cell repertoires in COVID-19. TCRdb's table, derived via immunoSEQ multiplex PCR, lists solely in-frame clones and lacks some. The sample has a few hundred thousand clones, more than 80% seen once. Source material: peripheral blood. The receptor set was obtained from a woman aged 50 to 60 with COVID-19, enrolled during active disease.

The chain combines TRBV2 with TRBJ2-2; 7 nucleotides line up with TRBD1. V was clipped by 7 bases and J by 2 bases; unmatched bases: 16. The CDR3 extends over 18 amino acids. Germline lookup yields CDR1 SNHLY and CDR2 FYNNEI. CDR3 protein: CASIPGAGTAINTGELFF. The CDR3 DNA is TGTGCCAGCATCCCTGGGGCAGGGACAGCTATTAACACCGGGGAGCTGTTTTTT.

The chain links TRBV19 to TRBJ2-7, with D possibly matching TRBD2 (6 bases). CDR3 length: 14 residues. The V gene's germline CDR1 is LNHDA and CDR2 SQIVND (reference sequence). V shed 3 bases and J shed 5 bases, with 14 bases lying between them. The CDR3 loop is CASSIGGPSHEQYF. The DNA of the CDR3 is TGTGCCAGTAGTATCGGGGGACCATCCCACGAGCAGTACTTC.

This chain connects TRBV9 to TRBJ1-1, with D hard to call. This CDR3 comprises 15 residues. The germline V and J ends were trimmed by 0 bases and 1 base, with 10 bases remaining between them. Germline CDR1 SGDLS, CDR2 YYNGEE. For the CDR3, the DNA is TGTGCCAGCAGCGTAGCTTCAACAAAGAACACTGAAGCTTTCTTT. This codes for CASSVASTKNTEAFF.

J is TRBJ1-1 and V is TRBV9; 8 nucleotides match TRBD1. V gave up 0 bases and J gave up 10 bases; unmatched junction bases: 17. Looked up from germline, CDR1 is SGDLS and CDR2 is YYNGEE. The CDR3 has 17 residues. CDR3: CASSVGDMGRGLYRAFF. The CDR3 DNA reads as TGTGCCAGCAGCGTAGGAGATATGGGCAGGGGGCTTTATCGAGCTTTCTTT.

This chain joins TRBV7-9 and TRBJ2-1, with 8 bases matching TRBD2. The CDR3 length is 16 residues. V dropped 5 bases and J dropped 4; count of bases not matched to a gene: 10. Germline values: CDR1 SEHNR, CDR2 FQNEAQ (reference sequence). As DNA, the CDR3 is TGTGCCAGCAGCAAGACATTAGCGGGATCTTACAATGAGCAGTTCTTC. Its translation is CASSKTLAGSYNEQFF.

CDR3 sequence reads: CASSPDWGQNYGYTF. CDR3 sequence (DNA): TGTGCCAGCAGCCCAGATTGGGGACAGAACTATGGCTACACCTTC. The chain links TRBV7-2 to TRBJ1-2, with TRBD1 matching over 7 bases. The trim removed 5 bases at V and 2 bases at J, leaving 8 bases unmatched. The CDR3 is made up of 15 amino acids. The germline CDR1 and CDR2 sequences are SGHTA and FQGNSA.

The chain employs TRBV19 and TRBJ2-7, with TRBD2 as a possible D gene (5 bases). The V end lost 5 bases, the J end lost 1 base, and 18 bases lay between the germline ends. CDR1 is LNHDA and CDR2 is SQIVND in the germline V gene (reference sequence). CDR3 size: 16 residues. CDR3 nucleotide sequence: TGTGCCAGTAGTCCTAGCTTAGGTGGCAGGTCCTACGAGCAGTACTTC. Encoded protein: CASSPSLGGRSYEQYF.

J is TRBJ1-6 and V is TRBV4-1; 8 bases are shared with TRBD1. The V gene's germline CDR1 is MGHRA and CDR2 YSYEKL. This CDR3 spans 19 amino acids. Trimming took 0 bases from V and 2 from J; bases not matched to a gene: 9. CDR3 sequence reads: CASSQDSYTGGTYNSPLHF. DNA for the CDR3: TGCGCCAGCAGCCAAGACTCTTATACAGGGGGTACCTATAATTCACCCCTCCACTTT.

This CDR3 reads CASSPQRPGGGYGYTF. CDR3 nucleotide sequence: TGTGCCAGCAGTCCCCAAAGGCCAGGGGGCGGCTATGGCTACACCTTC. V usage is TRBV11-3 and J usage is TRBJ1-2, with TRBD1 matching over 8 bases. The V segment lost 6 bases and the J segment 4 bases; nucleotides outside the gene matches: 13. The CDR3 runs to 16 residues. The germline V gene has CDR1 SGHNT and CDR2 YENEEA.

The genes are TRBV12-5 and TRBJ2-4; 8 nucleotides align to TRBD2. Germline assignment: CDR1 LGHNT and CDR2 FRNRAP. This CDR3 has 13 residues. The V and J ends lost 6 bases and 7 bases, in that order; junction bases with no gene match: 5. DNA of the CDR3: TGTGCTAGTGGGAAAGCGGGAGTGAACATTCAGTACTTC. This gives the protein CASGKAGVNIQYF.

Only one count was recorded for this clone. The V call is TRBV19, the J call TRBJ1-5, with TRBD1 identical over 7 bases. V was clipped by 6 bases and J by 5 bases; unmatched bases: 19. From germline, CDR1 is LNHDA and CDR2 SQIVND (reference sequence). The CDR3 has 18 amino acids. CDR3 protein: CASRKDRAQPTKDQPQHF. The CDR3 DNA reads TGTGCCAGTAGAAAAGACAGGGCCCAGCCAACTAAGGATCAGCCCCAGCATTTT.

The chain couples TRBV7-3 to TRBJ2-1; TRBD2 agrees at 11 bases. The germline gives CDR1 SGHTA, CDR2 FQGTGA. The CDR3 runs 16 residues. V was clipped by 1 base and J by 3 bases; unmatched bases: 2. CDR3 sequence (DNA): TGTGCCAGCAGCTTAAAGGGGACTAGCGGCTACAATGAGCAGTTCTTC. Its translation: CASSLKGTSGYNEQFF.

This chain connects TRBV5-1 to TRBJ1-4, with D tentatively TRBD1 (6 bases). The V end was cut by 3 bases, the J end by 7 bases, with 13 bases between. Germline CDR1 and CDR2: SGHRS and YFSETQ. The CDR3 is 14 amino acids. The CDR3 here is CASSSQGRGEKLFF. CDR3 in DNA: TGCGCCAGCAGCTCACAGGGCCGCGGTGAAAAACTGTTTTTT.

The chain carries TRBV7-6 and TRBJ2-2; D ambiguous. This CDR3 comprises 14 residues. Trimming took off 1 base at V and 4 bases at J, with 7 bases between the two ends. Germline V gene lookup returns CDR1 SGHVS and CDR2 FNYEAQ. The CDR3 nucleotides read TGTGCCAGCAGCTTAGGTTCGGGCACCGGGGAGCTGTTTTTT. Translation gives CASSLGSGTGELFF.

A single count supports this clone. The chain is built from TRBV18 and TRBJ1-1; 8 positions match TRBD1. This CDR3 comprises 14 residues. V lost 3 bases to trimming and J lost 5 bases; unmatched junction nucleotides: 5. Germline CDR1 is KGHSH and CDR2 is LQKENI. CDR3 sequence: CASSPGQVGTEAFF. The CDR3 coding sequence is TGTGCCAGCTCACCGGGACAGGTAGGAACTGAAGCTTTCTTT.

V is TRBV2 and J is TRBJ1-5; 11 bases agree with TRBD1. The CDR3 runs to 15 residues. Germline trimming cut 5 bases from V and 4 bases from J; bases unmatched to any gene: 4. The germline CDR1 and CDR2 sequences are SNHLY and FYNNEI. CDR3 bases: TGTGCCAGCAGTACCGGGACAGGGGGAAATCAGCCCCAGCATTTT. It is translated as CASSTGTGGNQPQHF.

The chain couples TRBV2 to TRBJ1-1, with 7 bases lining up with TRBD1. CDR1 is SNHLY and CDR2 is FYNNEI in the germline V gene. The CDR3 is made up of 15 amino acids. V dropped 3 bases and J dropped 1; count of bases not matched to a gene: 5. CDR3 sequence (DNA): TGTGCCAGCAGTGACGGACAGGTTGCGAACACTGAAGCTTTCTTT. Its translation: CASSDGQVANTEAFF.

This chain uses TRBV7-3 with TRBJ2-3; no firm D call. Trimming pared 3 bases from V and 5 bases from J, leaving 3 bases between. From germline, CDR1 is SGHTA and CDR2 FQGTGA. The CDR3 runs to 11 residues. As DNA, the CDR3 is TGTGCCAGCAGCTTCAAAGATACGCAGTATTTT. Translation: CASSFKDTQYF.

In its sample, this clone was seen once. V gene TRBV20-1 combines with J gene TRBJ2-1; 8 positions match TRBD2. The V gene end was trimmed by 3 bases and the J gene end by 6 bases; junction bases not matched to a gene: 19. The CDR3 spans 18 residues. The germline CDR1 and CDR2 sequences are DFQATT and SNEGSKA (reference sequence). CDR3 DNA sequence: TGCAGTGCTAGTACCGCTAGCGGGCCTAACACGGTTTTCAATGAGCAGTTCTTC. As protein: CSASTASGPNTVFNEQFF.